Following are 8 T cell receptor beta chains from one sample sequenced in a study of cytomegalovirus exposure and HLA in healthy donors. The PCR was carried out with 60 Vbeta primers and 13 Jbeta primers. Produced via immunoSEQ multiplex PCR; TCRdb's table is partial and in-frame only. The sample lists tens of thousands of clones; 65% to 80% were seen once. Sequenced sample: PBMCs. The receptor source for this set is a man aged 70-80 years in good health and CMV-seronegative.

The CDR3 is CASSYKGRGLYNEQFF. The CDR3 DNA sequence: TGTGCCAGCAGTTACAAGGGCAGGGGGCTTTACAATGAGCAGTTCTTC. This rearrangement joins TRBV6-5 to TRBJ2-1, with TRBD1 identical over 8 bases. The germline CDR1 and CDR2 sequences are MNHEY and SVGAGI. There are 16 residues in the CDR3. J lost 4 bases, V lost 2 bases, and 7 bases had no gene match.

The chain is built from TRBV10-2 and TRBJ1-5; D gene unclear. The germline V and J ends were trimmed by 8 bases and 4 bases, with 15 bases remaining between them. The CDR3 totals 14 residues. Per germline, CDR1 WSHSY and CDR2 SAAADI. As DNA, the CDR3 is TGCGCCAGCGGGGAGGAAGGAAGAAATCAGCCCCAGCATTTT. Protein sequence: CASGEEGRNQPQHF.

This clone was seen a handful of times. This rearrangement joins TRBV5-1 to TRBJ1-1, with D possibly TRBD1 on 5 matching bases. The ends were cut back, 4 bases at V and 2 bases at J, with 15 bases in the middle. CDR3 size: 15 residues. Germline CDR1 is SGHRS and CDR2 is YFSETQ. The CDR3 sequence: CASSVNQGGNTEAFF. The DNA for the CDR3 is TGCGCCAGCAGCGTAAATCAGGGCGGCAACACTGAAGCTTTCTTT.

This clone was seen only once. This rearrangement joins TRBV11-2 to TRBJ1-2; possibly TRBD1 for D (5 bases). Germline V gene lookup returns CDR1 SGHAT and CDR2 FQNNGV. Trimming stripped 4 bases from V and 11 bases from J, with 26 bases between. CDR3 length: 16 residues. This CDR3 is CASSSHPRIDSKDYTF. Here the CDR3 DNA reads TGTGCCAGCAGCTCCCACCCCAGGATCGACAGTAAGGATTACACCTTC.

A single count supports this clone. The V and J genes are TRBV7-6 and TRBJ2-7, with D perhaps matching TRBD2 (6 bases). Trimming cost V 5 bases and J 6 bases, with 14 bases left between them. CDR3 length equals 13 residues. Germline V gives CDR1 SGHVS, CDR2 FNYEAQ. CDR3: CASSLDTRGEQYF. The CDR3 DNA is TGTGCCAGCAGCCTGGATACGCGGGGCGAGCAGTACTTC.

The chain uses TRBV5-1 and TRBJ1-6; D possibly corresponds to TRBD1 (6 bases). Trimming stripped 0 bases from V and 13 bases from J, with 14 bases between. This CDR3 has 14 amino acids. The germline CDR1 and CDR2 sequences are SGHRS and YFSETQ. The chain's CDR3 is CASSLAGARGPLHF. The CDR3 coding sequence is TGCGCCAGCAGCTTGGCCGGGGCTAGGGGGCCCCTCCACTTT.

V gene TRBV18 combines with J gene TRBJ2-2, with D perhaps TRBD1 (6 bases). Germline V gene data show CDR1 as KGHSH and CDR2 as LQKENI. Trimming removed 0 bases at V and 6 bases at J, with 14 bases between. The CDR3 runs to 16 residues. The chain's CDR3 is CASSPPILAGAGELFF. CDR3 DNA sequence: TGTGCCAGCTCACCACCAATCTTAGCAGGGGCCGGGGAGCTGTTTTTT.

The chain combines TRBV6-5 with TRBJ2-3; 8 bases line up with TRBD2. The CDR3 has 15 residues. J lost 1 base, V lost 4 bases, and 4 bases had no gene match. CDR1 is MNHEY, CDR2 SVGAGI, per germline. The CDR3, as DNA: TGTGCCAGCAGTTTGGCGGGGGGACGCACAGATACGCAGTATTTT. It yields the protein CASSLAGGRTDTQYF.